Listed here are 6 T cell receptor beta chains from one sample, sequenced in a study of blood T cell repertoires in COVID-19. Measured with immunoSEQ multiplex PCR; TCRdb has only the in-frame clones, and not every one. The sample includes roughly 79,000 clones, 80% of them seen just once. The specimen was peripheral blood. The receptors here all came from a man aged 55 to 70 with active or convalescent COVID-19.

The rearrangement joins TRBV5-1 to TRBJ2-1, with 10 bases identical to TRBD2. J was trimmed by 5 bases and V by 7 bases; bases with no gene match: 6. Germline CDR1 is SGHRS and CDR2 is YFSETQ. CDR3 length: 14 residues. The CDR3 DNA is TGCGCCAGCGGCGCGGGACTAGCGAACAATGAGCAGTTCTTC. Protein sequence: CASGAGLANNEQFF.

The chain joins TRBV7-9 to TRBJ1-4, with 8 bases that match TRBD1. The germline CDR1 and CDR2 sequences are SEHNR and FQNEAQ (reference sequence). V gave up 5 bases and J gave up 8 bases; unmatched junction bases: 10. The CDR3 has 15 amino acids. The CDR3 here is CASSRSQGVEEKLFF. The CDR3 bases are TGTGCCAGCAGCCGTTCACAGGGGGTTGAAGAAAAACTGTTTTTT.

The chain joins TRBV6-5 to TRBJ2-3; D unresolved. The CDR3 sequence is 14 residues long. Trimming removed 5 bases at V and 0 bases at J, with 9 bases between. Germline V lookup: CDR1 MNHEY, CDR2 SVGAGI. This CDR3 reads CASSPSFSTDTQYF. The CDR3 bases are TGTGCCAGCAGTCCGAGCTTTAGCACAGATACGCAGTATTTT.

This rearrangement joins TRBV27 to TRBJ1-2; D might be TRBD1 (6 bases). CDR3 length: 15 residues. The V gene lost 3 bases and the J gene lost 0 bases, with 11 bases spanning the gap. From germline, CDR1 is MNHEY and CDR2 SMNVEV (reference sequence). The CDR3 DNA follows: TGTGCCAGCAGTTTGACCCGGACAGCTAACTATGGCTACACCTTC. This encodes CASSLTRTANYGYTF.

V and J are TRBV11-2 and TRBJ2-4; D not resolved. CDR1 is SGHAT, CDR2 FQNNGV, per germline. Trimming removed 2 bases at V and 8 bases at J, with 4 bases between. The CDR3 has 11 residues. CDR3 sequence reads: CASSLSHIQYF. The CDR3 coding sequence is TGTGCCAGCAGCTTATCTCACATTCAGTACTTC.

The rearrangement uses TRBV19 and TRBJ1-6, with 8 nucleotides matching TRBD1. CDR1 LNHDA and CDR2 SQIVND come from the germline V gene (reference sequence). With V trimmed by 5 bases and J by 9 bases, 3 bases remained unmatched. This CDR3 region has 13 residues. The CDR3 nucleotides read TGTGCCAGTAGTGGTGACAGGGGTTCACCCCTCCACTTT. As protein: CASSGDRGSPLHF. Looking up the rest from reference TRBV19 and TRBJ1-6 gives the full variable domain: DGGITQSPKYLFRKEGQNVTLSCEQNLNHDAMYWYRQDPGQGLRLIYYSQIVNDFQKGDIAEGYSVSREKKESFPLTVTSAQKNPTAFYLCASSGDRGSPLHFGNGTRLTVT.